This section outlines one TCR beta chain sequence together with its context. It has no known antigen specificity. The input lacks base qualities; no much larger clone sits a single base away. Patients with ophthalmopathy had moderately to severely active disease, with a Clinical Activity Score of 3 or more, a NOSPECS grade of 4 or more, and a disease duration of less than 3 months. Patients were excluded if they had other autoimmune diseases, uncontrolled infections, pregnancy or lactation. Diagnosis was based on clinical symptoms, serum thyroxine, TRAb, thyroid ultrasound and orbital computed tomography. Ficoll-Paque density gradient centrifugation was used to isolate PBMCs from around 10 ml of fresh peripheral blood. Total RNA was extracted with Trizol reagent and quality-checked on an Agilent 2100 Bioanalyzer. This sample stems from a study of Graves' ophthalmopathy and Graves' hyperthyroidism (dated by TCRdb to 2016 to 2018). In terms of the full investigation: Peripheral blood was collected at initial diagnosis, prior to any treatment. The study used TCR beta repertoire signatures to distinguish Graves' ophthalmopathy from Graves' hyperthyroidism and to predict progression to ophthalmopathy. In total, approximately 130 blood samples were TCR-sequenced: approximately 42 ophthalmopathy, roughly 80 hyperthyroidism and approximately 17 hyperthyroidism-to-ophthalmopathy patients. A discovery set of 90 to 100 patients (roughly 43 ophthalmopathy, around 57 stable hyperthyroidism) was enrolled to explore V-J signatures distinguishing ophthalmopathy from hyperthyroidism. An independent validation cohort was composed of roughly 18 hyperthyroidism patients and 15 to 17 patients who later progressed from hyperthyroidism to ophthalmopathy. In about 6 hyperthyroidism patients, T-cell repertoires of thyroid tissue and blood were compared. Following sample collection, hyperthyroidism patients were given methimazole at a starting dose of 30 mg daily, and ophthalmopathy patients were given high-dose intravenous methylprednisolone. The roughly 94 discovery patients were randomly split 7:3 into training and test sets.

TCR beta CDR3 regions were amplified from RNA transcripts for repertoire sequencing. The first round was an RT-PCR using HTBI primers with the Qiagen OneStep RT-PCR kit, and this first round was followed by a second-round multiplex PCR, then size selection and purification. The libraries underwent paired-end sequencing with 100 bp reads on an Illumina HiSeq2000. On the authors' methods: SOAPnuke was used to process the reads, throwing out any read that had adapters, had uncalled bases, had a mean Phred below 15, or lacked an exact constant-primer or identifier match. COPE v1.2.5 was used to merge the high-quality paired reads. Each unique nucleotide sequence was treated as a clonotype, and MiTCR v1.1 was used to align the clonotypes to the IMGT TRB V, D and J references. The analysis was limited to V-J combinations with a frequency above 0.0001, which together covered more than 98% of repertoires. A TCR clonal expansion and chaos score per V-J combination was defined as the ratio of F50 clonal expansion to chaos observed in the TCRdist matrix. Welch's t-statistics and random forest were used to reduce the features to approximately 13 V-J combinations, which were then used as input to a naive Bayes classifier. The Morisita-Horn index was used to measure how similar the thyroid and blood repertoires were. The raw public reads went through TCRdb reprocessing: fastp at Q25, MiXCR clone calling, in-frame beta chains kept. One record per CDR3 amino acid sequence lists the most common genes and DNA. TCRdb's processing, not the authors', yielded these V and J calls. The table for this sample lists about 170,000 distinct CDR3 sequences; under 40% of them were counted only once. The ten largest account for around 5.8% of the sample.

Overall study results and their limits: Sample size was not statistically predetermined, and group allocation was not concealed from the investigators. In validation, the model predicted ophthalmopathy progression with 70.59% sensitivity and 72.22% specificity; roughly 11 predicted patients were CT-confirmed with GO in a median of approximately six months. In cross-validation, the 13-signature model distinguished ophthalmopathy from stable hyperthyroidism with 85% to 90% sensitivity and 81% to 83% specificity, and in the test set the corresponding values were around 80% and 75%. Most of the expanded thyroid clonotypes with a frequency above 0.001 were also detected in blood, and it was suggested that the thyroid immune response may be reflected by blood repertoires.

V lost 5 bases and J lost 8 bases; the stretch between them is 13 bases long. The CDR3 measures 13 amino acids from cysteine to phenylalanine. Only the CDR3 portion is preserved as DNA: 39 bases, with reading frame beginning at the first base. The germline V gene specifies MNHNS as CDR1 and SASEGT as CDR2. Sequencing used peripheral blood. This sequence was found in a woman in her forties with Graves' ophthalmopathy. Donor details come from another sample of the same person, matched by shared clones. This chain joins TRBV6-1 to TRBJ2-4; the D gene cannot be resolved beyond TRBD1 or TRBD2, each matching 6 bases. The nucleotide sequence reads as follows: TGTGCCAGCAGTTTGGGGGGCGCGGACATTCAGTACTTC. Its protein reads: CASSLGGADIQYF.